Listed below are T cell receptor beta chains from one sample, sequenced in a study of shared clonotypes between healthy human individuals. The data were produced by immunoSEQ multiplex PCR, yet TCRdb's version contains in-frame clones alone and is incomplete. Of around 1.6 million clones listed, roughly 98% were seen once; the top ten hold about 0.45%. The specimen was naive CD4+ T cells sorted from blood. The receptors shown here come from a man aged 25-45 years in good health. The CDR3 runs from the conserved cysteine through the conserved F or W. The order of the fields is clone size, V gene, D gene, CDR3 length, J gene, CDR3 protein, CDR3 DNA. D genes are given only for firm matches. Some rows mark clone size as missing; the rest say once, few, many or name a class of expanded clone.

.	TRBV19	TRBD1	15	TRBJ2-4	CASRPGQGAGHIQYF	TGTGCCAGTAGACCGGGACAGGGGGCTGGTCACATTCAGTACTTC
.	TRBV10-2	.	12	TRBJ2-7	CASRAGVYEQYF	TGCGCCAGCAGAGCAGGGGTTTACGAGCAGTACTTC
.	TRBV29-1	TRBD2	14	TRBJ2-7	CSHLGASGTGEQYF	TGCAGCCACCTAGGGGCTAGCGGGACTGGCGAGCAGTACTTC
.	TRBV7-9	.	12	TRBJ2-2	CASSPNTGELFF	TGTGCCAGCAGCCCCAACACCGGGGAGCTGTTTTTT
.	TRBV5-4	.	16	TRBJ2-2	CASSPKGGPNTGELFF	TGTGCCAGCAGCCCCAAGGGCGGCCCGAACACCGGGGAGCTGTTTTTT
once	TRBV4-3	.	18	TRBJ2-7	CASSQDLVGDGTFYEQYF	TGCGCCAGCAGCCAAGATCTAGTGGGTGACGGGACCTTCTACGAGCAGTACTTC
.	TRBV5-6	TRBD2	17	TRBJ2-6	CASSRREGLAGANVLTF	TGTGCCAGCAGCCGGCGGGAGGGCCTGGCTGGGGCCAACGTCCTGACTTTC
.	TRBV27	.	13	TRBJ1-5	CASRGRRAQPQHF	TGTGCCAGCAGAGGGAGACGAGCCCAGCCCCAGCATTTT
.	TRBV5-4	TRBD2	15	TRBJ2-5	CASSPSGSGGETQYF	TGTGCCAGCAGCCCTAGCGGGAGCGGAGGGGAGACCCAGTACTTC
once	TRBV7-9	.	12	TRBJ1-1	CASSQPPAEAFF	TGTGCCAGCAGCCAACCACCAGCCGAAGCTTTCTTT
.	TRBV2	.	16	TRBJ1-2	CASSNRSRGKNYGYTF	TGTGCCAGCAGCAACAGATCAAGGGGCAAGAACTATGGCTACACCTTC
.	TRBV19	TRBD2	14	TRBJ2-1	CASSSREGYNEQFF	TGTGCCAGTAGTTCCCGGGAGGGATACAATGAGCAGTTCTTC
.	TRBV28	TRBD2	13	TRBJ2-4	CAIDSGIENIQYF	TGTGCCATCGATAGCGGGATAGAAAACATTCAGTACTTC
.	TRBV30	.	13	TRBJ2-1	CAWSVISQGEQFF	TGTGCCTGGAGTGTAATTAGCCAGGGTGAGCAGTTCTTC
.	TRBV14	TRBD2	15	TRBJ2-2	CASSPLAGVTGELFF	TGTGCCAGCAGCCCACTAGCGGGAGTTACCGGGGAGCTGTTTTTT
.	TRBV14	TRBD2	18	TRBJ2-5	CASSQMSTSGSYGETQYF	TGTGCCAGCAGCCAAATGTCAACTAGCGGGAGTTACGGAGAGACCCAGTACTTC
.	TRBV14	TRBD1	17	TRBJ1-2	CASSHHPGQGSDYGYTF	TGTGCCAGCAGCCACCACCCGGGACAGGGATCAGACTATGGCTACACCTTC
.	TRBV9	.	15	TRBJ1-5	CASSVDGWDNQPQHF	TGTGCCAGCAGCGTAGATGGGTGGGACAATCAGCCCCAGCATTTT
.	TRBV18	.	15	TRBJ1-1	CASSPIDSLNTEAFF	TGTGCCAGCTCACCAATAGACAGTCTGAACACTGAAGCTTTCTTT
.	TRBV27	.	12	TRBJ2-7	CASSSLSYEQYF	TGTGCCAGCAGTTCCCTCTCCTACGAGCAGTACTTC
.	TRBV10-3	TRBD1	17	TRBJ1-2	CAITETGGDATFYGYTF	TGTGCCATCACTGAGACAGGGGGCGATGCAACCTTCTATGGCTACACCTTC
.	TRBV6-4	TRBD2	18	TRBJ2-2	CASSDELAGGWNTGELFF	TGTGCCAGCAGTGATGAGCTAGCGGGAGGGTGGAACACCGGGGAGCTGTTTTTT
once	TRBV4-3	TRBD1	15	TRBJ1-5	CASSRTTGINQPQHF	TGCGCCAGCAGCCGGACGACAGGGATAAATCAGCCCCAGCATTTT
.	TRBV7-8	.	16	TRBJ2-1	CASSARDRDPYNEQFF	TGTGCCAGCAGCGCGAGAGACCGGGACCCGTACAATGAGCAGTTCTTC
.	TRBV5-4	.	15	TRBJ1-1	CASSSNVARINEAFF	TGTGCCAGCAGCTCCAATGTTGCGAGGATTAATGAAGCTTTCTTT
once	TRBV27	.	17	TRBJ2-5	CASSVFRTSGAGETQYF	TGTGCCAGCAGTGTCTTCCGGACTTCCGGGGCGGGGGAGACCCAGTACTTC
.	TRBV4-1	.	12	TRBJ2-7	CASSQDSHEQYF	TGCGCCAGCAGCCAAGATTCCCACGAGCAGTACTTC
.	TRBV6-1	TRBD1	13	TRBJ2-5	CASVRDRKETQYF	TGTGCCAGCGTCCGGGACAGGAAAGAGACCCAGTACTTC
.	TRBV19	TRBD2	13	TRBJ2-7	CASRTSGSREQYF	TGTGCCAGTAGAACTAGCGGGAGCAGGGAGCAGTACTTC
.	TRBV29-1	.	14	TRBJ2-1	CSLRGAGVTNEQFF	TGCAGCTTGAGGGGGGCGGGAGTAACGAATGAGCAGTTCTTC
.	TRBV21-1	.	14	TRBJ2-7	CASSGTGSSYEQYF	TGTGCCAGCAGCGGGACAGGGTCCTCCTACGAGCAGTACTTC
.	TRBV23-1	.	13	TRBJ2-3	CASSRRTTDTQYF	TGCGCCAGCAGTCGGCGGACCACAGATACGCAGTATTTT
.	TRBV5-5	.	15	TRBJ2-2	CASSLGLRDTGELFF	TGTGCCAGCAGCTTGGGTTTGAGGGACACCGGGGAGCTGTTTTTT
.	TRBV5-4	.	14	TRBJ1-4	CASSLASGKEKLFF	TGTGCCAGCAGCTTGGCATCGGGGAAAGAAAAACTGTTTTTT
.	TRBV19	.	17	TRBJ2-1	CASRAVGIGSAYNEQFF	TGTGCCAGTAGGGCGGTAGGGATAGGAAGCGCCTACAATGAGCAGTTCTTC
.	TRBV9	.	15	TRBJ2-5	CASSPAAGRKETQYF	TGTGCCAGCAGCCCCGCTGCTGGCAGGAAAGAGACCCAGTACTTC
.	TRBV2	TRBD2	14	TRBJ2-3	CASSRLAPADTQYF	TGTGCCAGCAGTAGACTAGCCCCCGCAGATACGCAGTATTTT
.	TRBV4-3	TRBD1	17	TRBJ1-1	CASSHQPPGQGSAEAFF	TGCGCCAGCAGCCACCAGCCCCCCGGACAGGGGAGTGCTGAAGCTTTCTTT
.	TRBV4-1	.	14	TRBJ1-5	CASSQVQLDQPQHF	TGCGCCAGCAGCCAAGTGCAGTTGGATCAGCCCCAGCATTTT
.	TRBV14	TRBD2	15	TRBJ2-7	CASSQRPSGPYEQYF	TGTGCCAGCAGCCAACGCCCTAGCGGACCCTACGAGCAGTACTTC